These 21 T cell receptor beta chains were sequenced from one sample in a study of cytotoxic CD8 clonotypes in ibrutinib-treated CLL. The assay was immunoSEQ multiplex PCR, and TCRdb's table has in-frame clones only and misses some. The sample holds roughly 180,000 clones; about 72% are singletons and the top ten take roughly 12%. This sample comprised PBMCs, obtained after 24 months of ibrutinib treatment. The source is a human donor with chronic lymphocytic leukemia.

This clone was recorded a few times. The V and J genes are TRBV10-3 and TRBJ1-1; TRBD1 agrees at 8 bases. With V trimmed by 6 bases and J by 1 base, 1 base remained unmatched. The CDR3 covers 13 residues. Per the germline V gene, CDR1 is ENHRY and CDR2 is SYGVKD. The CDR3 loop is CAIRDRENTEAFF. Written as DNA, the CDR3 is TGTGCCATCAGGGACAGGGAGAACACTGAAGCTTTCTTT.

Here the CDR3 DNA reads TGTGCCAGCAACCTCCGGGGGCCGCGAGAGACCCAGTACTTC. This translates into CASNLRGPRETQYF. The V gene is TRBV28, the J gene TRBJ2-5, with D perhaps TRBD1 or TRBD2 (6 bases each). The CDR3 runs 14 residues. V was clipped by 7 bases and J by 4 bases, with 16 bases between them. In germline, CDR1 is MDHEN, CDR2 SYDVKM.

V is TRBV6-4 and J is TRBJ2-1, with TRBD2 matching 9 bases. Germline values: CDR1 MRHNA, CDR2 SNTAGT. V lost 9 bases to trimming and J lost 8 bases; unmatched junction nucleotides: 11. The CDR3 runs 14 residues. The CDR3 DNA sequence: TGTGCCAGTCGGCGGCTAGCGGGACGGGATGAGCAGTTCTTC. Its translation: CASRRLAGRDEQFF.

The J gene is TRBJ2-7, the V gene TRBV7-3; D may be TRBD1 or TRBD2 (5 bases each). Germline V gives CDR1 SGHTA, CDR2 FQGTGA. V was clipped by 5 bases and J by 3 bases, with 11 bases between them. This CDR3 region has 13 residues. The CDR3 sequence: CASSPGPGYEQYF. The CDR3 DNA reads TGTGCCAGCAGCCCGGGACCAGGCTACGAGCAGTACTTC.

V and J are TRBV9 and TRBJ2-7; D is possibly TRBD1 (5 bases). Germline V gene data show CDR1 as SGDLS and CDR2 as YYNGEE. This CDR3 has 14 residues. Deletions cut 0 bases from V and 3 bases from J, with 10 bases between. The CDR3 sequence: CASSVGGSSYEQYF. DNA for the CDR3: TGTGCCAGCAGCGTAGGGGGCAGTAGCTACGAGCAGTACTTC.

This sequence joins TRBV7-2 and TRBJ2-5, with D possibly being TRBD2 (5 bases). The V end lost 1 base, the J end lost 5 bases, and 11 bases lay between the germline ends. The V gene's germline CDR1 is SGHTA and CDR2 FQGNSA. The CDR3 length is 14 residues. As DNA, the CDR3 is TGTGCCAGCAGCTTAGTTTCAGGCGGGGAGACCCAGTACTTC. Protein product: CASSLVSGGETQYF.

On this clone itself: The same CDR3 also results from other DNA sequences found in this sample. The chain is built from TRBV10-3 and TRBJ1-1; 7 nucleotides match TRBD1. Germline lookup yields CDR1 ENHRY and CDR2 SYGVKD. This CDR3 is 14 amino acids long. After removal of 4 bases from V and 3 bases from J, the junction contained 5 bases not matched to a gene. The CDR3 sequence is CAISGGRGDTEAFF. CDR3 nucleotide sequence: TGTGCCATCAGTGGGGGCAGGGGGGACACTGAAGCTTTCTTT.

This clone was seen just once. The chain has TRBV6-1 and TRBJ1-2; the D gene is possibly TRBD1 (5 bases). The germline V gene encodes CDR1 MNHNS and CDR2 SASEGT. This CDR3 has 13 residues. Trimming stripped 6 bases from V and 4 bases from J, with 12 bases between. For the CDR3, the DNA is TGTGCCAGCAGCCCAGGGAGAACCTATGGCTACACCTTC. Its protein product is CASSPGRTYGYTF.

The chain carries TRBV7-6 and TRBJ2-7, with a tentative D call TRBD1 (5 bases). This CDR3 contains 12 residues. Germline V CDR1 and CDR2: SGHVS, FNYEAQ. With 5 bases removed from V and 6 bases from J, the gap between germline ends came to 11 bases. The CDR3 DNA follows: TGTGCCAGCAGCCCTCAGGGAAGCGAGCAGTACTTC. It specifies CASSPQGSEQYF.

The J gene is TRBJ1-2, the V gene TRBV7-2, with D possibly being TRBD1 (5 bases). The V gene lost 1 base and the J gene lost 6 bases, with 15 bases spanning the gap. This CDR3 has 15 residues. From germline, CDR1 is SGHTA and CDR2 FQGNSA. The CDR3 here is CASSLGGHIGDGYTF. For the CDR3, the DNA is TGTGCCAGCAGCTTAGGGGGCCACATCGGAGATGGCTACACCTTC.

This clone appeared a single time. The V gene is TRBV14, the J gene TRBJ1-2; TRBD1 is a possible D gene (5 bases). Trimming cost V 5 bases and J 6 bases, with 16 bases left between them. Looked up from germline, CDR1 is SGHDN and CDR2 is FVKESK. The CDR3 contains 14 residues. CDR3 nucleotide sequence: TGTGCCAGCAGCAGGGCCCTCAGGGTCCATGGCTACACCTTC. Encoded protein: CASSRALRVHGYTF.

CDR3 in amino acids: CASSSTGVDQPQHF. CDR3 in DNA: TGCGCCAGCAGCAGTACAGGGGTGGATCAGCCCCAGCATTTT. J is TRBJ1-5 and V is TRBV10-2; TRBD1 agrees at 7 bases. From germline, CDR1 is WSHSY and CDR2 SAAADI. The CDR3 extends over 14 amino acids. J was trimmed by 5 bases and V by 6 bases; bases with no gene match: 7.

This sequence joins TRBV19 and TRBJ2-7, with TRBD1 matching over 8 bases. The junction had 9 bases not matched to a gene; V was cut back by 7 bases and J by 4 bases. This CDR3 has 14 amino acids. In germline, CDR1 is LNHDA, CDR2 SQIVND (reference sequence). CDR3 DNA sequence: TGTGCCAGTAATCCGACAGGGGCGTTTTACGAGCAGTACTTC. This sequence encodes CASNPTGAFYEQYF.

The chain carries TRBV4-1 and TRBJ2-1, with D uncertain. Trimming left V 0 bases short and J 1 base short, with 13 bases between. There are 17 residues in the CDR3. Germline V gives CDR1 MGHRA, CDR2 YSYEKL. This CDR3 reads CASSQEGRRISYNEQFF. The CDR3 coding sequence is TGCGCCAGCAGCCAAGAAGGCCGCCGAATATCCTACAATGAGCAGTTCTTC.

The rearrangement joins TRBV4-3 to TRBJ2-7; TRBD2 matches 9 bases. Germline values: CDR1 LGHNA, CDR2 YSLEER. CDR3 length equals 16 residues. With 0 bases clipped from V and 3 bases from J, the junction kept 6 bases outside the gene matches. CDR3 region: CASSQDSGSFLYEQYF. The CDR3 DNA is TGCGCCAGCAGCCAAGATAGCGGGAGCTTCCTCTACGAGCAGTACTTC.

The gene calls are TRBV2 and TRBJ2-7; TRBD2 matches 7 bases. This CDR3 spans 16 amino acids. Germline trimming cut 1 base from V and 4 bases from J; bases unmatched to any gene: 10. Germline V CDR1 and CDR2: SNHLY, FYNNEI. The chain's CDR3 is CASSEGLGGGIYEQYF. The CDR3 DNA sequence: TGTGCCAGCAGTGAAGGTTTGGGGGGAGGGATTTACGAGCAGTACTTC.

This clone was counted between two and nine times. The J gene is TRBJ2-6, the V gene TRBV5-1; 7 bases are a match to TRBD1. Germline CDR1 reads SGHRS; CDR2 reads YFSETQ. V shed 4 bases and J 6 bases; nucleotides not matched to a gene: 7. The CDR3 runs 15 residues. The CDR3 region has the DNA TGCGCCAGCAGCCCGGCTAGGGGGCAGGCCAACGTCCTGACTTTC. This sequence encodes CASSPARGQANVLTF. The full variable domain, in which reference TRBV5-1 and TRBJ2-6 provide the parts outside the CDR3, is KAGVTQTPRYLIKTRGQQVTLSCSPISGHRSVSWYQQTPGQGLQFLFEYFSETQRNKGNFPGRFSGRQFSNSRSEMNVSTLELGDSALYLCASSPARGQANVLTFGAGSRLTVL.

The chain carries TRBV5-6 and TRBJ2-1, with D possibly TRBD1 on 6 matching bases. CDR3 length equals 16 residues. Trimming pared 4 bases from V and 1 base from J, leaving 15 bases between. Germline V CDR1 and CDR2: SGHDT, YYEEEE. In nucleotides, the CDR3 is TGTGCCAGCAGCAAACAGGGAATCCCTTCCTACAATGAGCAGTTCTTC. It translates to CASSKQGIPSYNEQFF.

The chain is built from TRBV28 and TRBJ1-4, with D possibly TRBD1 on 5 matching bases. Germline loops: CDR1 MDHEN, CDR2 SYDVKM. V lost 7 bases and J lost 11, with 14 bases in between. The CDR3 extends over 12 amino acids. The CDR3 protein is CASTSSGGKLFF. CDR3 in DNA: TGTGCCAGCACATCCTCGGGGGGGAAACTGTTTTTT.

This clone was seen only a few times. This chain links TRBV4-3 with TRBJ2-5; D gene ambiguous. CDR1 is LGHNA and CDR2 is YSLEER in the germline V gene. The CDR3 is 13 residues long. V was clipped by 5 bases and J by 2 bases, with 9 bases between them. CDR3 amino acids: CASSEREQETQYF. The CDR3 nucleotides read TGCGCCAGCAGCGAAAGGGAACAAGAGACCCAGTACTTC.

V and J are TRBV14 and TRBJ2-1, with D unresolved. The CDR3 covers 16 residues. Germline-derived CDR1 and CDR2 are SGHDN and FVKESK. The ends were cut back, 1 base at V and 2 bases at J, with 12 bases in the middle. The CDR3 loop reads CASSQGLYGTYNEQFF. For the CDR3, the DNA is TGTGCCAGCAGCCAAGGCCTCTACGGCACCTACAATGAGCAGTTCTTC.